The source of this T cell receptor (gamma chain) is a study of Vδ1+ human thymocytes (dated by TCRdb to between 2018 and 2020). Some background on the complete study: As a data resource, the study described the mRNA-level TRG and TRD CDR3 repertoires of highly purified Vdelta1+ thymocytes obtained from young children. The multiplex-based CDR3 amplicon strategy had previously been validated against 5'RACE-based CDR3 amplicon generation methods.

Concerning this clone itself: Its antigen has not been determined. Per-base qualities were not stored, and no clone one base away is much larger.

Thymic samples were depleted of alphabeta T cells, then CD3+ TCRVdelta1+ TCRVdelta2- thymocytes were FACS-sorted. Sorted Vdelta1+ thymocyte purity ranged from roughly 96% to 99.6%. Thymic specimens came from under ten paediatric patients undergoing corrective cardiac surgery, aged from roughly 5 days to 17 months. After the thymic tissue was dispersed, mononuclear cells were isolated using a Histopaque-1077 density gradient. For staining, the antibodies used were anti-TCRVdelta1 clone TS8.2, anti-TCRVdelta2 clone B6, anti-CD3 clone HIT3a and anti-TCRalphabeta clone IP26. Findings and caveats that apply to the study as a whole: The thymic TRG and TRD repertoires appeared highly polyclonal, with Gaussian CDR3 length distributions, in contrast to the oligoclonal repertoires of peripheral blood. Many TRG clonotypes were shared between donors (up to about 6.9x10^3), whereas TRD repertoires were essentially private (max about 120 shared). The use of highly purified populations and single-cell validation was advised by the authors, since misinterpretation of bulk repertoire data could be caused by unexpected Vdelta2 sequences. Although sort purity was high, approximately 20% of thymic TRD sequences were Vdelta2 (with a few Vdelta3), in contrast to the peripheral blood Vdelta1+ controls. Donors did not cluster by age or sex, so the analyses were not stratified by age or sex.

Measured from the cysteine to the phenylalanine, the CDR3 is 15 residues long. The only DNA kept is the CDR3, 45 bases in frame from the first base. The germline V gene (reference sequence) provides CDR1 VTNTFY and CDR2 YDVSTARD. V is pruned by 0 bases and J by 0 bases, leaving 5 bases of the junction without a gene match. RNA was extracted with the RNeasy mini kit and reverse transcribed using Superscript III. CDR3 amplicons were generated by multiplex PCR with pooled V-gene forward primers and a constant-region reverse primer carrying Illumina adaptor overhangs. Amplicons were gel-purified, then indexed with Nextera index primers over roughly 8 extra PCR cycles and purified with AMPure XP beads. The libraries were sequenced on an Illumina MiSeq using paired-end 250 bp reads, dual indexing and a 20% PhiX spike-in. The published analysis was carried out like this. FastQC was used to quality check the reads, while ea-utils fastq-join merged the TRG read pairs. IMGT/HighV-QUEST was used to annotate sequences, retaining only productive sequences with an unambiguous V-gene assignment, and each clonotype was defined by an identical CDR3 sequence. For downstream analysis, the tools were VDJtools 1.1.1, tcR 2.2.3, Treemap and vegan Shannon diversity in R 3.4.4. Clones were re-identified by TCRdb from the public reads with CATT, and rows with the same DNA were merged. The V and J calls reflect TCRdb's pipeline rather than the authors' work. Recorded for this sample are tens of thousands of gamma-chain clones; over 20% of them occurred a single time. 1.9% of the sample belongs to the ten largest clones.

The sequence was obtained from a girl in the first two years of life who had congenital heart surgery. The material sequenced was Vdelta1+ gamma-delta thymocytes from the thymus. This specimen's cell subset or site label, interpreted: FACS-sorted CD3+ TCRalphabeta- TCRVdelta1+ TCRVdelta2- thymocytes. The chain couples TRGV3 to TRGJ1 or TRGJ2. CDR3 reads: CATWDRRLNYYKKLF. In nucleotide form, the sequence is TGTGCCACCTGGGACAGGCGGTTGAATTATTATAAGAAACTCTTT.